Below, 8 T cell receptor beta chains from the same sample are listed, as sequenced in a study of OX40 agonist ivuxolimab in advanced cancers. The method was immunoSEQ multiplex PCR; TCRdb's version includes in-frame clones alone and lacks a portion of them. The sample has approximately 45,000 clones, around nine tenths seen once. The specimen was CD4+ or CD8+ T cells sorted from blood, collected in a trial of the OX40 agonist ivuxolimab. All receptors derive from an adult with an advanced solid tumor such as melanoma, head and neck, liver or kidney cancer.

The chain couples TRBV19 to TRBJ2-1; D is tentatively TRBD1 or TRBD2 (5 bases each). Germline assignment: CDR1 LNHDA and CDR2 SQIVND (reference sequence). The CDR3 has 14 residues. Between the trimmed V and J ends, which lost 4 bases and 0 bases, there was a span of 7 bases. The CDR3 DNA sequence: TGTGCCAGTAGTAGGGACGGCTCCTACAATGAGCAGTTCTTC. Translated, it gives CASSRDGSYNEQFF.

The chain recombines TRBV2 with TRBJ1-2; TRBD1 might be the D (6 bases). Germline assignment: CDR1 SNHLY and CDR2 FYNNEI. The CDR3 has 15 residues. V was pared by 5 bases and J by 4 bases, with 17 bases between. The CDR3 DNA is TGTGCCAGCAGTTCAACAGGGAGCCCCGTCTATGGCTACACCTTC. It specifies CASSSTGSPVYGYTF.

The CDR3 bases are TGTGCCAGTAGTTCGTTACAGGGGGTAAATTCACCCCTCCACTTT. Translating gives CASSSLQGVNSPLHF. The gene calls are TRBV19 and TRBJ1-6; 8 bases match TRBD1. Losses at the gene ends were 5 bases for V and 7 bases for J; bases not matched to a gene: 7. Germline V gene data show CDR1 as LNHDA and CDR2 as SQIVND (reference sequence). The CDR3 has 15 residues.

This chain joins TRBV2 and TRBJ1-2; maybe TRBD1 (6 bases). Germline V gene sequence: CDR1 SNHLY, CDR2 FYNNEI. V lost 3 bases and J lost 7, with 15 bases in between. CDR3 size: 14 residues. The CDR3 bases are TGTGCCAGCAGTGACCCCAGGGGCCTGGGTGGCTACACCTTC. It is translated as CASSDPRGLGGYTF. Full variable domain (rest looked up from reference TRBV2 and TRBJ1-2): EPEVTQTPSHQVTQMGQEVILRCVPISNHLYFYWYRQILGQKVEFLVSFYNNEISEKSEIFDDQFSVERPDGSNFTLKIRSTKLEDSAMYFCASSDPRGLGGYTFGSGTRLTVV.

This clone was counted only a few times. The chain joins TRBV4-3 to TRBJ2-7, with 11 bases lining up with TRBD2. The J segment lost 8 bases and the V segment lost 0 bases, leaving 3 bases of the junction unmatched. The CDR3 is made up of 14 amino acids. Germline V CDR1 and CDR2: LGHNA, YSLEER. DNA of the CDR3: TGCGCCAGCAGCCAAGAGACTAGCGGGGTCCAGCAGTACTTC. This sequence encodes CASSQETSGVQQYF.

Here the CDR3 reads CASNVGQGNYGYTF. CDR3 DNA sequence: TGTGCCAGCAATGTGGGACAGGGGAACTATGGCTACACCTTC. The chain links TRBV6-1 to TRBJ1-2; 10 positions match TRBD1. The CDR3 covers 14 residues. With 7 bases clipped from V and 2 bases from J, the junction kept 4 bases outside the gene matches. Germline loops: CDR1 MNHNS, CDR2 SASEGT.

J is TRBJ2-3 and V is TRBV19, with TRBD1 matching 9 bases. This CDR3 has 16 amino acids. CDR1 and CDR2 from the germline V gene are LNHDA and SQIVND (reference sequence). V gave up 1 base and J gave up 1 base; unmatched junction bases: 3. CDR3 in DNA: TGTGCCAGTAGTATAGTGGGACAGGGACGCACAGATACGCAGTATTTT. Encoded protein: CASSIVGQGRTDTQYF.

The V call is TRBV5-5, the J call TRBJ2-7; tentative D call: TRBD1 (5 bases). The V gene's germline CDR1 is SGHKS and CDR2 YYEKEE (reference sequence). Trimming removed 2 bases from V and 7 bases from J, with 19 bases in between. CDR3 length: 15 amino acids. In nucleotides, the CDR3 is TGTGCCAGCAGCTTTGTTGGGGCTGGGGTGGAGGAGCAGTACTTC. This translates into CASSFVGAGVEEQYF.